The rows below give T cell receptor beta chains drawn from one sample of a study of T cell responses to AZD1222 COVID-19 vaccine. The protocol was immunoSEQ multiplex PCR, while the TCRdb copy is restricted to in-frame clones and leaves out a portion. The repertoire has approximately 150,000 clones, over 75% of them found once; the top ten carry approximately 2.8%. The material was peripheral blood, obtained on day 0 of AZD1222 vaccination. Receptor source: an adult in good health. The CDR3 runs from the conserved cysteine through the conserved F or W. A D gene is named only where the DNA matches it firmly. Clone size appears in some rows only: once, few, many, or a class for an expanded clone.

J gene: TRBJ2-5
clone size: -
D gene: TRBD2
V gene: TRBV4-2
CDR3 protein: CASSQETSGGETQYF
CDR3 DNA: TGTGCCAGCAGCCAGGAGACTAGCGGGGGAGAGACCCAGTACTTC

J gene: TRBJ2-7
clone size: -
D gene: -
V gene: TRBV2
CDR3 protein: CASSSLLSREQYF
CDR3 DNA: TGTGCCAGCAGTTCCCTCCTCAGTCGCGAGCAGTACTTC

J gene: TRBJ1-1
clone size: -
D gene: -
V gene: TRBV11-1
CDR3 protein: CASSFSTGGEAFF
CDR3 DNA: TGTGCCAGCAGCTTCTCGACAGGTGGGGAGGCTTTCTTT

J gene: TRBJ1-4
clone size: -
D gene: -
V gene: TRBV19
CDR3 protein: CASSIDGGANEKLFF
CDR3 DNA: TGTGCCAGTAGTATAGATGGGGGCGCTAATGAAAAACTGTTTTTT

J gene: TRBJ2-5
clone size: -
D gene: -
V gene: TRBV12-3/TRBV12-4
CDR3 protein: CASTLGGATQYF
CDR3 DNA: TGTGCCAGCACCCTAGGGGGGGCGACCCAGTACTTC

J gene: TRBJ1-5
clone size: -
D gene: -
V gene: TRBV28
CDR3 protein: CASSLWQGRNQPQHF
CDR3 DNA: TGTGCCAGCAGTTTGTGGCAGGGGCGTAATCAGCCCCAGCATTTT

J gene: TRBJ1-2
clone size: few
D gene: -
V gene: TRBV7-8
CDR3 protein: CASSLVASRILYAYTF
CDR3 DNA: TGTGCCAGCAGCTTAGTTGCCAGCCGAATTCTATATGCCTACACCTTC

J gene: TRBJ1-5
clone size: -
D gene: -
V gene: TRBV2
CDR3 protein: CASSDGERLNQPQHF
CDR3 DNA: TGTGCCAGCAGTGATGGGGAGCGTCTCAATCAGCCCCAGCATTTT

J gene: TRBJ1-2
clone size: -
D gene: -
V gene: TRBV6-5
CDR3 protein: CASHDASGIYGYTF
CDR3 DNA: TGTGCCAGTCACGATGCGAGCGGGATCTATGGCTACACCTTC

J gene: TRBJ1-6
clone size: -
D gene: -
V gene: TRBV12-3/TRBV12-4
CDR3 protein: CASSGTVGPLHF
CDR3 DNA: TGTGCCAGCAGCGGAACCGTAGGGCCCCTCCACTTT

J gene: TRBJ1-4
clone size: -
D gene: -
V gene: TRBV18
CDR3 protein: CASSPGANEKLFF
CDR3 DNA: TGTGCCAGCTCACCAGGGGCTAATGAAAAACTGTTTTTT

J gene: TRBJ2-5
clone size: -
D gene: -
V gene: TRBV9
CDR3 protein: CASSVGLSETQYF
CDR3 DNA: TGTGCCAGCAGCGTAGGACTATCAGAGACCCAGTACTTC

J gene: TRBJ2-2
clone size: few
D gene: TRBD2
V gene: TRBV5-1
CDR3 protein: CASSLDGGASTGELFF
CDR3 DNA: TGCGCCAGCAGCTTGGACGGGGGGGCCAGTACCGGGGAGCTGTTTTTT

J gene: TRBJ2-1
clone size: -
D gene: -
V gene: TRBV15
CDR3 protein: CATSRDYAKFLGEQFF
CDR3 DNA: TGTGCCACCAGCAGAGATTACGCGAAATTCCTGGGCGAGCAGTTCTTC